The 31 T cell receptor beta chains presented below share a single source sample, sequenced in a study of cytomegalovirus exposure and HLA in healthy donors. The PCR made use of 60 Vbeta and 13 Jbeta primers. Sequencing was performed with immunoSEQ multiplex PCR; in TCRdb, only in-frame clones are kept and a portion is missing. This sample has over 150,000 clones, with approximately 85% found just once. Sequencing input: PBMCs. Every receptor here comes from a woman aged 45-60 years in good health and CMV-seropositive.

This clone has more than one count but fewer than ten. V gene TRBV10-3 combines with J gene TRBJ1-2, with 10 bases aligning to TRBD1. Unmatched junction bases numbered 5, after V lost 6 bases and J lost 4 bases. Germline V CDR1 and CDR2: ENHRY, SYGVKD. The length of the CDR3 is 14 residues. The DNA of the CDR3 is TGTGCCATCAGCCTGACAGGGGGCGGCTATGGCTACACCTTC. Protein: CAISLTGGGYGYTF.

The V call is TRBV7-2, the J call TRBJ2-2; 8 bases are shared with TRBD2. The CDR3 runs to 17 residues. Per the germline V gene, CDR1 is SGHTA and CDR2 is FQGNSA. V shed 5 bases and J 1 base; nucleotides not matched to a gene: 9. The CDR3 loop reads CASSPNPGGLNTGELFF. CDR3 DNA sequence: TGTGCCAGCAGCCCTAACCCGGGAGGGTTGAACACCGGGGAGCTGTTTTTT.

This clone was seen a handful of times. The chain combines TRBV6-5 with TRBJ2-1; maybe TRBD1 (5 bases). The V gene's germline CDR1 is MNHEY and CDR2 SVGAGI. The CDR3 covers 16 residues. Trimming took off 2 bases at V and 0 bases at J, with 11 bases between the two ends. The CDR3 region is CASSYRQPNSYNEQFF. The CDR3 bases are TGTGCCAGCAGTTACCGACAGCCCAACTCCTACAATGAGCAGTTCTTC.

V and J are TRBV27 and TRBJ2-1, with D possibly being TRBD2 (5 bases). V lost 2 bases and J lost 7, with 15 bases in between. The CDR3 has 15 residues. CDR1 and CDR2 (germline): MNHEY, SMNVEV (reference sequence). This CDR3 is CASSLREPMWNEQFF. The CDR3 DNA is TGTGCCAGCAGTTTACGGGAACCCATGTGGAATGAGCAGTTCTTC.

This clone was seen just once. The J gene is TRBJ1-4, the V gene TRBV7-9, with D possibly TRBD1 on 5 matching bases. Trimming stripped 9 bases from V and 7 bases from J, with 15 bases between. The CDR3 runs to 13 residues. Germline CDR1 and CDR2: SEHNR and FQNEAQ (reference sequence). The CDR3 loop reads CASRGGYGEKLFF. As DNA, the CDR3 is TGTGCCAGTCGGGGGGGGTACGGTGAAAAACTGTTTTTT.

The CDR3 nucleotides are TGTGCCAGCAGCTTAGACCCAGGCCCCGGGGAGCTGTTTTTT. This encodes CASSLDPGPGELFF. This chain connects TRBV11-3 to TRBJ2-2; D is uncertain. Germline V CDR1 and CDR2: SGHNT, YENEEA. The CDR3 runs to 14 residues. Trimming removed 0 bases from V and 6 bases from J, with 8 bases in between.

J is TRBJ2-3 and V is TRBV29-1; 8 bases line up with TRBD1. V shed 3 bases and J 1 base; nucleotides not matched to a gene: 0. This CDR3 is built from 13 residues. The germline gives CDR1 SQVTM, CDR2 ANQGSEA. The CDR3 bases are TGCAGCGTTGAGACAGGGGGCACAGATACGCAGTATTTT. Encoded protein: CSVETGGTDTQYF.

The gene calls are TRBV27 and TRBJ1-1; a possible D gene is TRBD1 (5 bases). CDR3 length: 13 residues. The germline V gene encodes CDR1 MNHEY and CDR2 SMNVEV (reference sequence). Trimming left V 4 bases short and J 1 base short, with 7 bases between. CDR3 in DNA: TGTGCCAGCAGTTGGGGCCGGAACACTGAAGCTTTCTTT. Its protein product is CASSWGRNTEAFF.

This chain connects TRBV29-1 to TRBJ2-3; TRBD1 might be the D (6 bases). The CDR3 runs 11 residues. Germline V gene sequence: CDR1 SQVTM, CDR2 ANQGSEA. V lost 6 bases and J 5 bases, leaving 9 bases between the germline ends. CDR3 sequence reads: CSVRTEDTQYF. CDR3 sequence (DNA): TGCAGCGTGCGGACAGAAGATACGCAGTATTTT.

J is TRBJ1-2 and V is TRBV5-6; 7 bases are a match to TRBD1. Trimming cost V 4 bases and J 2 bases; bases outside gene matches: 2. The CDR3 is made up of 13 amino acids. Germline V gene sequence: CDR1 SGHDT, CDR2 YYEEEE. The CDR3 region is CASSPGQNYGYTF. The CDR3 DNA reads TGTGCCAGCAGCCCGGGACAGAACTATGGCTACACCTTC.

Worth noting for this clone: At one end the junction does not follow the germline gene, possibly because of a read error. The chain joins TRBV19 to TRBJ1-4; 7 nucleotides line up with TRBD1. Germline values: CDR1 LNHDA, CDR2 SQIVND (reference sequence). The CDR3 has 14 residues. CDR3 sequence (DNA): TGTGCCAGTAGGATAGGGGGCGAGAGGGAAAAACTGTTTTTT. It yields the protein CASRIGGEREKLFF.

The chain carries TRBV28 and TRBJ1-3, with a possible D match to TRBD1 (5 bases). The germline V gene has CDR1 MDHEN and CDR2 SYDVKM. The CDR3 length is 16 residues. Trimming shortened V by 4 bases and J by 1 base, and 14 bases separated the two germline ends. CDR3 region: CASSYPGELSGNTIYF. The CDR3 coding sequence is TGTGCCAGCAGTTACCCGGGGGAACTGTCTGGAAACACCATATATTTT.

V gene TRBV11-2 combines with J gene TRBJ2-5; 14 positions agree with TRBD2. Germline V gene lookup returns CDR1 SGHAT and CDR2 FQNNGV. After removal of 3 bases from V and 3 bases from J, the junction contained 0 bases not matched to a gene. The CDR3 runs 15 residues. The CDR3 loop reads CASSLGLAGEETQYF. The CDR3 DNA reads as TGTGCCAGCAGCTTGGGACTAGCGGGGGAAGAGACCCAGTACTTC.

CDR3: CASSSKTGTVEQYF. The DNA of the CDR3 is TGTGCCAGCAGCTCGAAAACAGGGACGGTCGAGCAGTACTTC. This chain connects TRBV5-4 to TRBJ2-7; a weak D match, TRBD1 (6 bases). V was clipped by 3 bases and J by 6 bases, with 16 bases between them. CDR3 length equals 14 residues. CDR1 SGHNT and CDR2 YYREEE come from the germline V gene (reference sequence).

The CDR3 DNA sequence: TGTGCCAGCAGCTCCCGGACTAGCGGCTACGAGCAGTACTTC. It codes for CASSSRTSGYEQYF. The chain links TRBV7-2 to TRBJ2-7, with 10 bases identical to TRBD2. This CDR3 region has 14 residues. V was clipped by 4 bases and J by 3 bases; unmatched bases: 3. Germline CDR1 and CDR2: SGHTA and FQGNSA.

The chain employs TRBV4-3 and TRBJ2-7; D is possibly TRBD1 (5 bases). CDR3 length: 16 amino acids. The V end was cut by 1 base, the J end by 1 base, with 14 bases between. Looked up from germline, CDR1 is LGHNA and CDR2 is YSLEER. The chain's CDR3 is CASSQVKAGPSYEQYF. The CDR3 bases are TGCGCCAGCAGCCAAGTTAAGGCAGGGCCGTCCTACGAGCAGTACTTC.

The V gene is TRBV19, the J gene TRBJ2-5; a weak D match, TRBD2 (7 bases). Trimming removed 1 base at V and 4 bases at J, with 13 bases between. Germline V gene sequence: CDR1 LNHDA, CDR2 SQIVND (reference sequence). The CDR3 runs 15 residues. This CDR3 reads CASSIGGGRAETQYF. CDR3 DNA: TGTGCCAGTAGTATAGGGGGGGGCCGGGCAGAGACCCAGTACTTC.

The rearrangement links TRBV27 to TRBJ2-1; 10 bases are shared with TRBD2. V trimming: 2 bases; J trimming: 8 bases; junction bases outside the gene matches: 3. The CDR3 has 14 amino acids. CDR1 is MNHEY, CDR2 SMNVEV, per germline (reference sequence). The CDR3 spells CASSLTLAGDEQFF. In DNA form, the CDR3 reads TGTGCCAGCAGTTTAACCCTAGCGGGGGATGAGCAGTTCTTC.

The CDR3: CASTSGVGNQPQHF. CDR3 nucleotide sequence: TGTGCCAGCACCTCAGGGGTAGGGAATCAGCCCCAGCATTTT. This chain connects TRBV28 to TRBJ1-5, with D possibly matching TRBD1 (6 bases). The ends were cut back, 7 bases at V and 4 bases at J, with 14 bases in the middle. Germline assignment: CDR1 MDHEN and CDR2 SYDVKM. The CDR3 has 14 amino acids.

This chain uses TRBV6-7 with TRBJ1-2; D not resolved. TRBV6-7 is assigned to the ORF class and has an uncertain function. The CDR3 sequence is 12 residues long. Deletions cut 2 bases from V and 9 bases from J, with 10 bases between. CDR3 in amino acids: CASSYPGCSYTF. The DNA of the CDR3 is TGTGCCAGCAGTTACCCCGGGTGCAGCTACACCTTC.

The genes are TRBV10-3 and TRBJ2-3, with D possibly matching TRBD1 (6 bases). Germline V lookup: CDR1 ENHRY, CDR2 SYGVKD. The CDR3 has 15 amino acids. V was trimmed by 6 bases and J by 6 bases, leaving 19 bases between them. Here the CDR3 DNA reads TGTGCCATCAGATCGGGACACCCAACCGCCGATACGCAGTATTTT. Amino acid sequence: CAIRSGHPTADTQYF.

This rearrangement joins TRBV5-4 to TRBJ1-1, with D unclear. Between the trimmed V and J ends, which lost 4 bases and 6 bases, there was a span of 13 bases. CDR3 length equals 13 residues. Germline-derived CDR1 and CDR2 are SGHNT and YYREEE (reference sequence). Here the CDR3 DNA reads TGTGCCAGCAGCGTCCAGGAAGGCTCTGAAGCTTTCTTT. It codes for CASSVQEGSEAFF.

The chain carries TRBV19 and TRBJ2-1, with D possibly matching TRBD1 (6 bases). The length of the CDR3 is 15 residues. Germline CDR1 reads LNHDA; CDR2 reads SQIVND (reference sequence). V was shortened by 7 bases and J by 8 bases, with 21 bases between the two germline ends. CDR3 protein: CASTKTRDKGHEQFF. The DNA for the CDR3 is TGTGCCAGTACCAAGACAAGGGACAAAGGGCATGAGCAGTTCTTC.

CDR3 protein: CASSGVPSGSTRVYEQYF. The CDR3 DNA reads TGCGCCAGCAGTGGTGTCCCCTCCGGGTCCACGCGCGTCTACGAGCAGTACTTC. The chain combines TRBV10-2 with TRBJ2-7; D call uncertain. Germline CDR1 reads WSHSY; CDR2 reads SAAADI. The CDR3 spans 18 residues. V was trimmed by 4 bases and J by 3 bases, leaving 25 bases between them.

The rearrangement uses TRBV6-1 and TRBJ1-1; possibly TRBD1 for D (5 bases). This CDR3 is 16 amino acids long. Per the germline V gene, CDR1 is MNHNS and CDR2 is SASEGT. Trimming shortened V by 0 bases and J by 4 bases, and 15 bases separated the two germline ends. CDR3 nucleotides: TGTGCCAGCAGTGAAGCGTCAATGCAGGGTCCCACTGAAGCTTTCTTT. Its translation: CASSEASMQGPTEAFF.

CDR3 loop: CASSHRQGSTDTQYF. The CDR3 DNA is TGCGCCAGCAGCCACAGACAGGGATCCACAGATACGCAGTATTTT. The chain joins TRBV5-1 to TRBJ2-3, with 7 bases that match TRBD1. Germline-derived CDR1 and CDR2 are SGHRS and YFSETQ. The V and J ends lost 4 bases and 2 bases, in that order; junction bases with no gene match: 7. The CDR3 has 15 amino acids.

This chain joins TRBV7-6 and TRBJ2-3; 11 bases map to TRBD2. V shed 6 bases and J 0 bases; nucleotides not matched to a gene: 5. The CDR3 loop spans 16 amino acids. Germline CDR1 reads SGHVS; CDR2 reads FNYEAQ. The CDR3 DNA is TGTGCCAGCAGTTCGGGACTAGCGGTTAGCACAGATACGCAGTATTTT. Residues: CASSSGLAVSTDTQYF.

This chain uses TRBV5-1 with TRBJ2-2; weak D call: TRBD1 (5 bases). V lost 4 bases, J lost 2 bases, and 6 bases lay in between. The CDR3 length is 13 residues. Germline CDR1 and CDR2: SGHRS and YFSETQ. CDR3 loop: CASSTGNTGELFF. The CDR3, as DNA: TGCGCCAGCAGCACAGGAAACACCGGGGAGCTGTTTTTT. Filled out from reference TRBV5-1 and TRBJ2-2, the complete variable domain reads KAGVTQTPRYLIKTRGQQVTLSCSPISGHRSVSWYQQTPGQGLQFLFEYFSETQRNKGNFPGRFSGRQFSNSRSEMNVSTLELGDSALYLCASSTGNTGELFFGEGSRLTVL.

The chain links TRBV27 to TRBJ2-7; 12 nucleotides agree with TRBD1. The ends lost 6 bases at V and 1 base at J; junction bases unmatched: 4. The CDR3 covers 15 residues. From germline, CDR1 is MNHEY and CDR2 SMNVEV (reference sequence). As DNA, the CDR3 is TGTGCCAGCAGCGGGACAGGGGGCTTATCCTACGAGCAGTACTTC. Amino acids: CASSGTGGLSYEQYF.

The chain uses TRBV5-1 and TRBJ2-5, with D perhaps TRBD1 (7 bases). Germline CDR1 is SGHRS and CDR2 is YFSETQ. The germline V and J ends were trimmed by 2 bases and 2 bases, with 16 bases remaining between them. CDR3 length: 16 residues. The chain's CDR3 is CASSFGGTEFQETQYF. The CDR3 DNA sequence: TGCGCCAGCAGCTTTGGGGGGACAGAGTTTCAAGAGACCCAGTACTTC.

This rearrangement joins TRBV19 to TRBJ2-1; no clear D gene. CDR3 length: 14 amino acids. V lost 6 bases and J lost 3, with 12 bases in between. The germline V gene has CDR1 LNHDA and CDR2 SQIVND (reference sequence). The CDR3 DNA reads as TGTGCCAGTAGGAACCGACTCGACTACAATGAGCAGTTCTTC. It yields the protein CASRNRLDYNEQFF.